The source of this T cell receptor (beta chain) is a study of blood T cell repertoires in COVID-19 (dated by TCRdb to the early 2020s). About the full investigation: Samples covering the acute and convalescent phases of COVID-19 were provided by collaborators in the United States, Italy and Spain. A freely available public database, intended as a resource for researchers studying the immune response to SARS-CoV-2, is where the repertoires were released. Deeply sampled blood TCRbeta repertoires from subjects exposed to, actively infected with, or recovered from COVID-19 were included in the dataset. Nearly every sample came with metadata listing a de-identified subject ID, COVID-19 status, age in years and sex. Where available, HLA class I and class II types were obtained from metadata supplied by the sample provider rather than from assay-based typing. Samples were obtained from the ongoing ImmuneRACE study (first 160 participants) and from some 1,300 subjects provided by 6 global collaborators. The material from the prospective study consisted of cDNA or gDNA derived from T cells, B-cell-depleted T cells, or PBMCs. Overall results and qualifications from the work: The quantity of clinical and demographic metadata differed by source and by participant and was supplied without curation.

At one collaborating source in Seattle, patients were enrolled during active infection and were followed longitudinally through the course of disease. Collaborating institutions collected whole blood in K2EDTA tubes following their own protocols. Collaborator samples were shipped for TCRbeta analysis as frozen whole blood, isolated PBMCs, or DNA extracted from either sample type. TCRbeta CDR3 regions were amplified from genomic DNA by means of the immunoSEQ Assay, a bias-controlled multiplex PCR. Turning to the authors' computational methods: Nucleated cell counts per sample were estimated from amplification of reference gene primers within the assay. To quantify the absolute abundance of each unique TCRbeta CDR3 rearrangement, sequence reads were collapsed and filtered. For each sample, productive Simpson clonality was calculated as the square root of Simpson's diversity index across productive rearrangements. Entries here come from immuneACCESS through TCRdb and include only in-frame sequences with V and J called. Some clones fail to appear in such tables; in the studies checked, an unresolved V gene covers under half of the shortfall, and the cause of the remainder is unknown. The V and J calls and clone size are taken from that table; D and trimming were inferred from the DNA. In this sample the table shows around 400,000 clones, around 87% of which occur a single time. More than 9% of the sample is in the top ten clones.

As to this clone: Its antigen specificity is not known. No base qualities exist here, and no much larger clone lies one base off it.

V lost 6 bases and J lost 7 bases, and the count of bases not matched to a germline gene is 8. From the cysteine through the phenylalanine, the CDR3 covers 13 amino acids. The kept DNA is CDR3 alone, 39 bases in frame from the first base. The origin of this receptor is a woman aged 30 to 39 with COVID-19, enrolled during active disease. Sample: peripheral blood. The V and J genes are TRBV12-3 or TRBV12-4 and TRBJ1-1, with 7 bases aligning to TRBD1. The DNA is TGTGCCAGCAGCCGCGGGACAGAGAGTGAAGCTTTCTTT. It codes for CASSRGTESEAFF.